This record concerns one T cell receptor beta chain sequence. What it recognizes is unknown. The sample originates from a study of cytomegalovirus exposure and HLA in healthy donors. Germline CDR1 SGHNT, CDR2 YYREEE (reference sequence). The V and J ends lost 1 base and 1 base respectively, with 17 bases between them. CDR3 length: 17 residues. Points from the study as a whole: TRBV6-2, TRBV6-3 and some other V segments were excluded as indistinguishable. TCR beta chains numbering some 160 were designated cytomegalovirus-associated. Analysis was carried out at a later point, and it linked a missense DCLRE1C variant to TCR beta V- and J-gene trimming.

PCR primers comprised 60 Vbeta and 13 Jbeta primers. Sequenced by immunoSEQ multiplex PCR; TCRdb stores in-frame clones only, minus some. Here the sample spans 100,000 or so clones, approximately 89% being singletons. The sequenced material came from PBMCs. This clonotype was obtained from a man younger than 45 in good health and CMV-seronegative. The rearrangement joins TRBV5-4 to TRBJ2-5; TRBD2 is a possible D gene (6 bases). CDR3: CASSLRLVMGGQETQYF. The CDR3 DNA follows: TGTGCCAGCAGCTTGAGATTAGTTATGGGGGGCCAAGAGACCCAGTACTTC.